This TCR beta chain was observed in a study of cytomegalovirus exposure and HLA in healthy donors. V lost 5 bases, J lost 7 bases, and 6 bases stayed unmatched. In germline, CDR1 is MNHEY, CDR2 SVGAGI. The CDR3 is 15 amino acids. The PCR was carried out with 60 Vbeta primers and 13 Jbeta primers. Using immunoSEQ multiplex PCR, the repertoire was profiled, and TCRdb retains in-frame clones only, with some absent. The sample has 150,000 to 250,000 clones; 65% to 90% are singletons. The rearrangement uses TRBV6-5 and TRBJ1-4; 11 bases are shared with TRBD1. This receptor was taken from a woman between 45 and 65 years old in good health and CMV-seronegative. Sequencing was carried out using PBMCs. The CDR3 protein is CASSRTGGRGEKLFF. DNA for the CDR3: TGTGCCAGCAGTCGGACAGGGGGCCGCGGTGAAAAACTGTTTTTT.